The next 15 T cell receptor beta chains were all read from a single sample in a study of control samples from healthy donors and cancer patients. Some clones are missing from TCRdb's copy, which holds only in-frame ones; the method was immunoSEQ multiplex PCR. The table has around 93,000 clones, about 91% seen once; the top ten hold 12% to 15%. Source material: blood. The receptor source for this set is a man aged 25-40 years in good health.

The chain carries TRBV7-9 and TRBJ2-7, with D uncertain. The CDR3 loop spans 13 amino acids. Germline assignment: CDR1 SEHNR and CDR2 FQNEAQ (reference sequence). The ends were cut back, 3 bases at V and 4 bases at J, with 10 bases in the middle. CDR3 loop: CASSFGRSYEQYF. The CDR3 bases are TGTGCCAGCAGCTTTGGGCGATCGTACGAGCAGTACTTC.

The chain joins TRBV11-2 to TRBJ1-4, with TRBD1 matching over 9 bases. Germline V gene sequence: CDR1 SGHAT, CDR2 FQNNGV. Trimming removed 3 bases from V and 6 bases from J; junction bases left unmatched: 2. The CDR3 sequence is 14 residues long. DNA for the CDR3: TGTGCCAGCAGCTTGGGACAGGGATATGAAAAACTGTTTTTT. This encodes CASSLGQGYEKLFF.

This clone was detected only a few times. The gene calls are TRBV2 and TRBJ1-5, with D unclear. This CDR3 comprises 16 residues. The germline gives CDR1 SNHLY, CDR2 FYNNEI. Trimming removed 0 bases from V and 3 bases from J, with 12 bases in between. CDR3 sequence (DNA): TGTGCCAGCAGTGAAGCGCAAGGCCCCTCCAATCAGCCCCAGCATTTT. It codes for CASSEAQGPSNQPQHF.

This chain uses TRBV5-1 with TRBJ1-6; the match to TRBD1 covers 10 bases. The J segment lost 0 bases and the V segment lost 0 bases, leaving 3 bases of the junction unmatched. The CDR3 is made up of 18 amino acids. The germline V gene encodes CDR1 SGHRS and CDR2 YFSETQ. The CDR3 loop reads CASSLVGQGSSYNSPLHF. The CDR3, as DNA: TGCGCCAGCAGCTTGGTGGGACAGGGGAGCTCCTATAATTCACCCCTCCACTTT. The complete variable domain, with remaining parts taken from reference TRBV5-1 and TRBJ1-6, reads KAGVTQTPRYLIKTRGQQVTLSCSPISGHRSVSWYQQTPGQGLQFLFEYFSETQRNKGNFPGRFSGRQFSNSRSEMNVSTLELGDSALYLCASSLVGQGSSYNSPLHFGNGTRLTVT.

This clone was observed a few times. The chain couples TRBV7-9 to TRBJ2-2, with a possible D match to TRBD1 (5 bases). Trimming stripped 2 bases from V and 4 bases from J, with 11 bases between. Germline V gene data show CDR1 as SEHNR and CDR2 as FQNEAQ (reference sequence). The CDR3 contains 15 residues. This chain's CDR3 is CASSLRQKSTGELFF. The CDR3 region has the DNA TGTGCCAGCAGCTTAAGACAGAAAAGCACCGGGGAGCTGTTTTTT.

This chain joins TRBV7-9 and TRBJ2-7; D call uncertain. The CDR3 is 13 residues long. Germline assignment: CDR1 SEHNR and CDR2 FQNEAQ (reference sequence). V was cut by 5 bases and J by 6 bases, with 14 bases left in between. CDR3 amino acids: CASSVPSVREQYF. DNA of the CDR3: TGTGCCAGCAGCGTTCCCTCCGTCCGCGAGCAGTACTTC.

This chain joins TRBV2 and TRBJ1-5; D gene ambiguous. Trimming left V 7 bases short and J 2 bases short, with 6 bases between. This CDR3 has 12 amino acids. The germline CDR1 and CDR2 sequences are SNHLY and FYNNEI. The CDR3 coding sequence is TGTGCCAGCAAAGAGGGCAATCAGCCCCAGCATTTT. This gives the protein CASKEGNQPQHF.

The chain uses TRBV2 and TRBJ2-3; TRBD2 matches 13 bases. The CDR3 has 23 amino acids. CDR1 SNHLY and CDR2 FYNNEI come from the germline V gene. J lost 0 bases, V lost 6 bases, and 24 bases had no gene match. CDR3 sequence (DNA): TGTGCCAGCAGCGTGTCCCTGCCCGGATTCCTGGGACTAGCGGGAAGGAGCACAGATACGCAGTATTTT. Translated: CASSVSLPGFLGLAGRSTDTQYF.

The rearrangement joins TRBV15 to TRBJ2-1, with a possible D match to TRBD1 (5 bases). CDR3 length: 15 amino acids. Trimming pared 0 bases from V and 9 bases from J, leaving 15 bases between. CDR1 LNHNV and CDR2 YYDKDF come from the germline V gene (reference sequence). The CDR3 is CATSRDRGLSFEQFF. In DNA form, the CDR3 reads TGTGCCACCAGCAGAGATAGGGGTCTCTCCTTTGAGCAGTTCTTC.

The chain employs TRBV5-5 and TRBJ1-5, with a weak D call TRBD1 (5 bases). The CDR3 is 18 amino acids. The V and J ends lost 2 bases and 5 bases respectively, with 23 bases between them. Germline values: CDR1 SGHKS, CDR2 YYEKEE (reference sequence). CDR3: CASSFKRDPPAGHQPQHF. In DNA, the CDR3 is TGTGCCAGCAGCTTTAAAAGGGACCCGCCCGCGGGGCATCAGCCCCAGCATTTT. Full variable domain (remainder filled in from reference TRBV5-5 and TRBJ1-5): DAGVTQSPTHLIKTRGQQVTLRCSPISGHKSVSWYQQVLGQGPQFIFQYYEKEERGRGNFPDRFSARQFPNYSSELNVNALLLGDSALYLCASSFKRDPPAGHQPQHFGDGTRLSIL.

The chain joins TRBV7-2 to TRBJ2-2, with 12 bases fitting TRBD2. Trimming took 1 base from V and 0 from J; bases not matched to a gene: 3. Germline CDR1 is SGHTA and CDR2 is FQGNSA. The CDR3 is made up of 18 amino acids. Here the CDR3 DNA reads TGTGCCAGCAGCTTAGAACTAGCGGGAGGCGCGAACACCGGGGAGCTGTTTTTT. Translation: CASSLELAGGANTGELFF.

The J gene is TRBJ1-2, the V gene TRBV5-5; D is possibly TRBD1 (6 bases). In germline, CDR1 is SGHKS, CDR2 YYEKEE (reference sequence). Trimming left V 4 bases short and J 5 bases short, with 12 bases between. This CDR3 contains 13 residues. The CDR3 DNA reads TGTGCCAGCAGCCCCGGGACAACGTATGGCTACACCTTC. Translation gives CASSPGTTYGYTF. Variable domain in full (rest from reference TRBV5-5 and TRBJ1-2): DAGVTQSPTHLIKTRGQQVTLRCSPISGHKSVSWYQQVLGQGPQFIFQYYEKEERGRGNFPDRFSARQFPNYSSELNVNALLLGDSALYLCASSPGTTYGYTFGSGTRLTVV.

This chain links TRBV12-3 or TRBV12-4 with TRBJ1-1; D not certain. V lost 6 bases, J lost 1 base, and 9 bases lay in between. CDR3 length equals 13 residues. This CDR3 is CASSSRWNTEAFF. Written as DNA, the CDR3 is TGTGCCAGCAGCTCCCGTTGGAACACTGAAGCTTTCTTT.

V usage is TRBV10-2 and J usage is TRBJ2-5, with TRBD2 identical over 9 bases. Per the germline V gene, CDR1 is WSHSY and CDR2 is SAAADI. Trimming at V came to 5 bases and at J to 2 bases, leaving 3 bases not matched to a gene. This CDR3 spans 14 amino acids. CDR3 sequence: CASSYAGGQETQYF. CDR3 DNA sequence: TGCGCCAGCAGTTATGCGGGAGGGCAAGAGACCCAGTACTTC.

CDR3: CASGASGAREQYF. CDR3 nucleotide sequence: TGTGCCAGTGGGGCTAGCGGAGCTCGGGAGCAGTACTTC. V is TRBV19 and J is TRBJ2-7; 7 bases match TRBD2. The germline V gene has CDR1 LNHDA and CDR2 SQIVND (reference sequence). CDR3 length: 13 residues. V dropped 8 bases and J dropped 7; count of bases not matched to a gene: 11.